The source of this T cell receptor (beta chain) is a study of T cells in Graves' hyperthyroidism and ophthalmopathy. About the study: Staff took peripheral blood when the initial diagnosis was made, before any treatment began.

CDR1 is LGHNT and CDR2 is FRNRAP in the germline V gene. With 6 bases clipped from V and 7 bases from J, the junction kept 12 bases outside the gene matches. This CDR3 has 14 amino acids. What was amplified from RNA transcripts were TCR beta CDR3 regions. First-round RT-PCR with HTBI primers amplified the TCR CDR3 region. TCRdb itself ran the multiplex PCR reads through MiXCR, one entry per CDR3 protein. The table includes hundreds of thousands of distinct CDR3 sequences, 15% to 20% detected once. The authors deemed Graves' hyperthyroidism stable absent ophthalmopathy progression within 18 months. On the basis of clinical symptoms, serum thyroxine and TRAb, thyroid ultrasound and orbital computed tomography, diagnoses were made.

This TCR came from a woman aged 25-40 years with Graves' hyperthyroidism. Sequenced sample: blood. The rearrangement joins TRBV12-5 to TRBJ2-7, with 7 bases fitting TRBD1. CDR3 DNA: TGTGCTAGTGGGGCAGGGGGAAGGATTAAAGAGCAGTACTTC. Translating gives CASGAGGRIKEQYF.